This T cell receptor beta chain originates from a study of cytomegalovirus exposure and HLA in healthy donors (dated by TCRdb to 2017 to 2019). For context, the study as a whole: The 550 to 750 repertoires of the first cohort and the 95 to 150 validation repertoires were produced on the same platform, according to a later analysis. A separate validation cohort of roughly 130 different subjects was used in addition to the roughly 700-subject first cohort. The study aimed to test whether signatures of past pathogen exposure could be identified by cataloging public T cell receptors. High-throughput TCR immunosequencing, statistical association of individual TCRs with disease status, and machine learning were combined to predict cytomegalovirus infection status. Study-wide findings and limitations: All 120 or so repertoires were used to score co-occurrence in the validation cohort in a later analysis, because that analysis had no HLA typing for the cohort. Three of the identified cytomegalovirus-associated TCR beta chains were confirmed in vitro to be specific for cytomegalovirus antigens. The authors suggested that the approach could potentially be extended to other disease states and immunological phenotypes. Across donors, most TCR sequences were observed very rarely, whereas some public TCRs were present in many individuals. The study gave a list of more than 150 TCR beta chains associated with cytomegalovirus. In both the original and validation cohorts, the classifier was reported to diagnose cytomegalovirus status with high specificity and sensitivity. Subsequent analysis determined that TCRs grouped into clusters in the first cohort also showed a tendency toward co-occurrence across the 120 validation repertoires, and 94% of cluster scores exceeded 0.

CDR1 and CDR2 (SGHTA, FQGTGA) derive from the germline V gene. The CDR3 runs 17 residues from the cysteine to the phenylalanine. Only the CDR3 portion is preserved as DNA: 51 bases, with reading frame beginning at the first base. The junction shows trimming of 3 bases on V and 0 bases on J, and the gene matches do not reach 9 bases of it. Separate from the approximately 670-subject first cohort, the validation cohort of 120 subjects was the group to which the donors belonged. The protocol used for the library was the immunoSEQ multiplex PCR assay. The original pipeline was this. A statistical classification framework was built for diagnosing cytomegalovirus status from the catalog of TCR beta chain sequences. TCRdb holds this immuneACCESS table with in-frame rearrangements only. Some clones are missing; in checked studies, unresolved V genes explain under half, and the rest has no known cause. V and J calls and clone size follow that table, whereas D and trimming were derived from the DNA. This sample holds around 69,000 clones; 95% to 96% were observed only once. Together, the top ten hold roughly 4.7% of the sample.

Comment on this clone: The specificity of this receptor is unknown. Base qualities are not at hand, and no much larger clone is one base apart.

The source of this sequence is a woman aged 18 to 35 in good health and CMV-seropositive. The chain is assembled from TRBV7-3 and TRBJ1-1; 8 bases in the junction line up with TRBD1. The sequenced sample was PBMCs. The CDR3 sequence is CASSFRDRRPMNTEAFF. At the DNA level, the sequence is TGTGCCAGCAGCTTCCGGGACAGGCGCCCCATGAACACTGAAGCTTTCTTT.